The 27 T cell receptor beta chains listed next were all sequenced from one sample in a study of OX40 agonist ivuxolimab in advanced cancers. Library creation used the immunoSEQ multiplex PCR assay. As stored in TCRdb, this immuneACCESS dataset retains in-frame rearrangements with V and J assigned. A fraction of the clones does not appear; measured against another copy, unresolved V genes explain less than half of the discrepancy, and the remainder lacks a known reason. A total of tens of thousands of clones appear in this sample, approximately 81% of them only once. Of the sample, around 25% falls within the top ten clones. The sequencing used CD4+ or CD8+ T cells sorted from blood, collected in a trial of the OX40 agonist ivuxolimab. Source of these receptors: an adult with an advanced solid tumor such as melanoma, head and neck, liver or kidney cancer.

This clone has only one observation. This chain uses TRBV4-2 with TRBJ1-1; D uncertain. This CDR3 spans 14 amino acids. Germline V lookup: CDR1 LGHNA, CDR2 YNFKEQ. The V end was cut by 3 bases, the J end by 1 base, with 9 bases between. The CDR3 loop is CASSQLEGNTEAFF. The CDR3, as DNA: TGTGCCAGCAGCCAGTTGGAGGGGAACACTGAAGCTTTCTTT.

A single count supports this clone. V gene TRBV2 combines with J gene TRBJ1-5; D gene ambiguous. The germline V gene has CDR1 SNHLY and CDR2 FYNNEI. The CDR3 covers 13 residues. V lost 2 bases and J lost 9, with 11 bases in between. The CDR3 sequence is CASSEWGLRPQHF. The CDR3 DNA reads TGTGCCAGCAGTGAATGGGGTCTTCGGCCCCAGCATTTT.

This chain connects TRBV6-4 to TRBJ2-3, with 8 nucleotides matching TRBD1. The CDR3 has 15 residues. The germline V gene has CDR1 MRHNA and CDR2 SNTAGT. V shed 5 bases, J shed 7 bases, and the junction held 11 bases outside the gene matches. CDR3 bases: TGTGCCAGCAGTACGGACAGGGAAGAAGGGAATACGCAGTATTTT. Protein product: CASSTDREEGNTQYF.

In regard to this clone: A junction end diverges from the germline sequence, so it may reflect a read error. The V gene is TRBV2, the J gene TRBJ2-3, with D tentatively TRBD1 (6 bases). There are 15 residues in the CDR3. The germline gives CDR1 SNHLY, CDR2 FYNNEI. CDR3 nucleotides: TGTGCCAGCAGAGAAGATACAGGGTACACAGATACGCAGTATTTT. It specifies CASREDTGYTDTQYF.

Worth noting for this clone: Other DNA sequences in this sample translate to the same CDR3. The J gene is TRBJ2-3, the V gene TRBV5-4; no reliable D call. V gave up 0 bases and J gave up 6 bases, with 5 bases separating them. The CDR3 has 12 amino acids. Germline lookup yields CDR1 SGHNT and CDR2 YYREEE (reference sequence). CDR3 nucleotide sequence: TGTGCCAGCAGCTTGGAAGGGGATACGCAGTATTTT. Residues: CASSLEGDTQYF. The whole variable domain, filled in from reference TRBV5-4 and TRBJ2-3, reads ETGVTQSPTHLIKTRGQQVTLRCSSQSGHNTVSWYQQALGQGPQFIFQYYREEENGRGNFPPRFSGLQFPNYSSELNVNALELDDSALYLCASSLEGDTQYFGPGTRLTVL.

In the case of this clone: A far bigger clonotype differs at one base, so this is likely a read error. The same CDR3 arises from other DNA sequences in this sample as well. The V and J genes are TRBV27 and TRBJ2-2; D remains ambiguous. CDR3 length: 12 amino acids. The germline V and J ends were trimmed by 4 bases and 2 bases, with 2 bases remaining between them. CDR1 MNHEY and CDR2 SMNVEV come from the germline V gene (reference sequence). The CDR3 coding sequence is TGTGCCAGCAGTTCAAACACCGGGGAGCTGTTTTTT. It yields the protein CASSSNTGELFF.

This chain links TRBV7-8 with TRBJ2-7; 7 bases line up with TRBD1. The CDR3 extends over 13 amino acids. Trimming cost V 7 bases and J 3 bases; bases outside gene matches: 6. Germline CDR1 is SGHVS and CDR2 is FQNEAQ. The CDR3 region is CASNPGQLYEQYF. CDR3 bases: TGTGCCAGCAACCCGGGACAGCTCTACGAGCAGTACTTC.

This rearrangement joins TRBV7-9 to TRBJ2-1, with 11 bases that match TRBD2. This CDR3 is 16 amino acids long. With V trimmed by 2 bases and J by 7 bases, 7 bases remained unmatched. Germline CDR1 and CDR2: SEHNR and FQNEAQ (reference sequence). CDR3 sequence: CASSLQTSGSSNEQFF. CDR3 nucleotides: TGTGCCAGCAGCTTACAAACTAGCGGGAGTAGTAATGAGCAGTTCTTC.

The rearrangement joins TRBV27 to TRBJ2-2; 8 bases are shared with TRBD2. The V and J ends lost 3 bases and 0 bases, in that order; junction bases with no gene match: 3. Germline assignment: CDR1 MNHEY and CDR2 SMNVEV (reference sequence). This CDR3 contains 16 residues. CDR3 in DNA: TGTGCCAGCAGTTTCGGGGGACTAGCGAACACCGGGGAGCTGTTTTTT. This gives the protein CASSFGGLANTGELFF.

The CDR3 coding sequence is TGTGCCTGGAGTGAGGTGCGGAACAATCAGCCCCAGCATTTT. The encoded protein is CAWSEVRNNQPQHF. The V gene is TRBV30, the J gene TRBJ1-5, with D hard to call. V lost 1 base, J lost 3 bases, and 10 bases lay in between. The CDR3 contains 14 residues. Per the germline V gene, CDR1 is GTSNPN and CDR2 is SVGIG (reference sequence).

This clone was observed a handful of times. The junction departs from the called germline gene at one end, perhaps through a read error. The chain links TRBV25-1 to TRBJ1-1; no clear D gene. Germline loops: CDR1 MGHDK, CDR2 SYGVNS. CDR3 length equals 13 residues. Written as DNA, the CDR3 is TGTGCCAGCAGTGAATTAGGGAACCCTGAAGCTTTCTTT. Translation: CASSELGNPEAFF.

This sequence joins TRBV7-3 and TRBJ2-1; possible D gene TRBD2, 6 bases. This CDR3 is 14 amino acids long. V lost 5 bases and J 8 bases, leaving 16 bases between the germline ends. The V gene's germline CDR1 is SGHTA and CDR2 FQGTGA. Here the CDR3 reads CASSDPGSSDEQFF. Written as DNA, the CDR3 is TGTGCCAGCAGCGATCCCGGGAGTAGCGATGAGCAGTTCTTC.

J is TRBJ1-2 and V is TRBV11-2; TRBD1 is a possible D gene (6 bases). The CDR3 sequence is 16 residues long. The germline V gene encodes CDR1 SGHAT and CDR2 FQNNGV. Deletions cut 1 base from V and 1 base from J, with 13 bases between. Here the CDR3 DNA reads TGTGCCAGCAGCTTAGCCGGACAGCAATTTAACTATGGCTACACCTTC. It is translated as CASSLAGQQFNYGYTF. The complete variable domain, with remaining parts taken from reference TRBV11-2 and TRBJ1-2, reads EAGVAQSPRYKIIEKRQSVAFWCNPISGHATLYWYQQILGQGPKLLIQFQNNGVVDDSQLPKDRFSAERLKGVDSTLKIQPAKLEDSAVYLCASSLAGQQFNYGYTFGSGTRLTVV.

The chain uses TRBV2 and TRBJ2-7; 9 nucleotides line up with TRBD2. V gave up 9 bases and J gave up 3 bases; unmatched junction bases: 9. The V gene's germline CDR1 is SNHLY and CDR2 FYNNEI. This CDR3 contains 14 residues. CDR3 amino acids: CARHPPTSGYEQYF. DNA for the CDR3: TGTGCCAGACATCCCCCGACTAGCGGCTACGAGCAGTACTTC.

As to this clone: The identical CDR3 is also encoded by other nucleotide sequences in the sample. V and J are TRBV30 and TRBJ1-2; D uncertain. Between the trimmed V and J ends, which lost 8 bases and 3 bases, there was a span of 10 bases. From germline, CDR1 is GTSNPN and CDR2 SVGIG (reference sequence). This CDR3 comprises 11 residues. The CDR3 nucleotides read TGTGCCGGTCAGGCACACTATGGCTACACCTTC. It specifies CAGQAHYGYTF. Looking up the rest from reference TRBV30 and TRBJ1-2 gives the full variable domain: SQTIHQWPATLVQPVGSPLSLECTVEGTSNPNLYWYRQAAGRGLQLLFYSVGIGQISSEVPQNLSASRPQDRQFILSSKKLLLSDSGFYLCAGQAHYGYTFGSGTRLTVV.

V and J are TRBV6-1 and TRBJ2-7; TRBD1 matches 11 bases. The CDR3 consists of 15 residues. Trimming took 7 bases from V and 5 from J; bases not matched to a gene: 10. CDR1 MNHNS and CDR2 SASEGT come from the germline V gene. The CDR3 DNA is TGTGCCAGCACCGCTTACATGGGACAGGGGGACGAGCAGTACTTC. Protein sequence: CASTAYMGQGDEQYF.

This clone was detected a few times. V gene TRBV28 combines with J gene TRBJ1-1; TRBD1 might be the D (5 bases). CDR1 and CDR2 (germline): MDHEN, SYDVKM. The V end was cut by 4 bases, the J end by 1 base, with 16 bases between. The CDR3 has 16 amino acids. Here the CDR3 reads CASSWALQDPNTEAFF. CDR3 DNA sequence: TGTGCCAGCAGTTGGGCCCTACAGGACCCGAACACTGAAGCTTTCTTT.

This sequence joins TRBV15 and TRBJ2-7; D is undetermined. In germline, CDR1 is LNHNV, CDR2 YYDKDF (reference sequence). The CDR3 contains 16 residues. The ends were cut back, 0 bases at V and 2 bases at J, with 14 bases in the middle. The CDR3 DNA reads TGTGCCACCAGCAGAGAAACGACACTCCCTACCTACGAGCAGTACTTC. This sequence encodes CATSRETTLPTYEQYF.

The V call is TRBV12-2, the J call TRBJ1-2; no DNA check was done on the table's D call, TRBD1. TRBV12-2 is annotated as a pseudogene. The CDR3 is 17 amino acids. CDR3 sequence: CASRLAPTGEKDYGYTF. CDR3 sequence (DNA): TGTGCAAGTCGCTTAGCACCAACAGGGGAGAAAGACTATGGCTACACCTTC.

The V and J genes are TRBV27 and TRBJ2-1, with D unresolved. CDR1 MNHEY and CDR2 SMNVEV come from the germline V gene (reference sequence). Trimming pared 8 bases from V and 2 bases from J, leaving 10 bases between. The CDR3 totals 13 residues. The CDR3 DNA follows: TGTGCCAGCGGAGTAGACACCTACAATGAGCAGTTCTTC. Its translation: CASGVDTYNEQFF.

The V and J genes are TRBV11-2 and TRBJ1-5; D gene unclear. The germline V gene has CDR1 SGHAT and CDR2 FQNNGV. This CDR3 spans 13 amino acids. Trimming removed 5 bases from V and 4 bases from J, with 9 bases in between. The DNA for the CDR3 is TGTGCCAGCAGCGTTTGGCATAATCAGCCCCAGCATTTT. Its translation is CASSVWHNQPQHF.

This clone ranks as medium-sized. This chain links TRBV13 with TRBJ1-3, with TRBD1 matching over 9 bases. V shed 4 bases, J shed 4 bases, and the junction held 8 bases outside the gene matches. Germline V gene sequence: CDR1 PRHDT, CDR2 FYEKMQ (reference sequence). This CDR3 spans 16 amino acids. CDR3 region: CASSSRDRDAGNTIYF. The CDR3 DNA is TGTGCCAGCAGCTCCCGGGACAGGGATGCCGGAAACACCATATATTTT.

A single count supports this clone. The V and J genes are TRBV5-1 and TRBJ1-5; TRBD1 matches 7 bases. This CDR3 is built from 15 residues. V was pared by 2 bases and J by 3 bases, with 5 bases of the junction left unmatched. CDR1 is SGHRS, CDR2 YFSETQ, per germline. CDR3 region: CASSLTGQFNQPQHF. The CDR3 DNA sequence: TGCGCCAGCAGCTTAACGGGACAGTTCAATCAGCCCCAGCATTTT.

The chain joins TRBV9 to TRBJ2-7; 14 bases agree with TRBD2. V lost 2 bases, J lost 5 bases, and 6 bases stayed unmatched. There are 16 residues in the CDR3. The V gene's germline CDR1 is SGDLS and CDR2 YYNGEE. Here the CDR3 reads CASSVLGLAGAHEQYF. DNA for the CDR3: TGTGCCAGCAGCGTCCTGGGACTAGCGGGGGCCCACGAGCAGTACTTC.

The rearrangement joins TRBV2 to TRBJ1-5; D unresolved. Trimming took off 6 bases at V and 8 bases at J, with 20 bases between the two ends. The CDR3 extends over 15 amino acids. Germline V gives CDR1 SNHLY, CDR2 FYNNEI. In DNA, the CDR3 is TGTGCCAGCAGCAAAGACCGGGCCGAAAGTGAGCCCCAGCATTTT. Amino acid sequence: CASSKDRAESEPQHF.

The V gene is TRBV6-4, the J gene TRBJ2-5, with 8 bases lining up with TRBD2. The CDR3 loop spans 15 amino acids. Looked up from germline, CDR1 is MRHNA and CDR2 is SNTAGT. The ends lost 4 bases at V and 2 bases at J; junction bases unmatched: 6. As DNA, the CDR3 is TGTGCCAGCAGTGTGGCGGGGGGCGAACAAGAGACCCAGTACTTC. Translation: CASSVAGGEQETQYF.

The rearrangement joins TRBV11-2 to TRBJ2-3; 7 nucleotides line up with TRBD2. The CDR3 spans 13 residues. From germline, CDR1 is SGHAT and CDR2 FQNNGV. V was clipped by 5 bases and J by 4 bases; unmatched bases: 3. CDR3 nucleotide sequence: TGTGCCAGCAGCACCGCGGGAGCAGATACGCAGTATTTT. This translates into CASSTAGADTQYF. Using reference TRBV11-2 and TRBJ2-3 for the parts outside the CDR3, the full variable domain is EAGVAQSPRYKIIEKRQSVAFWCNPISGHATLYWYQQILGQGPKLLIQFQNNGVVDDSQLPKDRFSAERLKGVDSTLKIQPAKLEDSAVYLCASSTAGADTQYFGPGTRLTVL.